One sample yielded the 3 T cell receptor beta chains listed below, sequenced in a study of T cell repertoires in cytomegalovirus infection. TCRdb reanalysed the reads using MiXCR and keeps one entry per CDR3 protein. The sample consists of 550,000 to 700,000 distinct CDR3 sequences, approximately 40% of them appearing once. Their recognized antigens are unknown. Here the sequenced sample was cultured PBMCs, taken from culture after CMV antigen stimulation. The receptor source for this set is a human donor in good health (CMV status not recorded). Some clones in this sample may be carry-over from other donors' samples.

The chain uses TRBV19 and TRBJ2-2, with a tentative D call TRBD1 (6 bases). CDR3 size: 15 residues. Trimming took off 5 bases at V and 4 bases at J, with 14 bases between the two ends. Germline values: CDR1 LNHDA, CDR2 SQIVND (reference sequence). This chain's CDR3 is CASSDTGYITGELFF. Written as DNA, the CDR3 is TGTGCCAGTAGTGACACAGGGTATATCACCGGGGAGCTGTTTTTT.

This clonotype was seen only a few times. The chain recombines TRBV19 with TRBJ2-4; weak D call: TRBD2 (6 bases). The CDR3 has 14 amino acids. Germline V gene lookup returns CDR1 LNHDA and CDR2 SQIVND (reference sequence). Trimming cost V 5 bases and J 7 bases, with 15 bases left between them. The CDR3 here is CASSPRLRENIQYF. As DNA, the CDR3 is TGTGCCAGTAGTCCCCGACTCCGGGAGAACATTCAGTACTTC. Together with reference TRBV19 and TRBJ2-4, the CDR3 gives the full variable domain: DGGITQSPKYLFRKEGQNVTLSCEQNLNHDAMYWYRQDPGQGLRLIYYSQIVNDFQKGDIAEGYSVSREKKESFPLTVTSAQKNPTAFYLCASSPRLRENIQYFGAGTRLSVL.

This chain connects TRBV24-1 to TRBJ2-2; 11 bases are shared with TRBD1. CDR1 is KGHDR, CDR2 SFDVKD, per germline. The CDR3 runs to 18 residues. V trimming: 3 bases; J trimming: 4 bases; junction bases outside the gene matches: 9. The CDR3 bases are TGTGCCACCAGTGATCCCGACGGACAGGGGGCGATCACCGGGGAGCTGTTTTTT. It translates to CATSDPDGQGAITGELFF.